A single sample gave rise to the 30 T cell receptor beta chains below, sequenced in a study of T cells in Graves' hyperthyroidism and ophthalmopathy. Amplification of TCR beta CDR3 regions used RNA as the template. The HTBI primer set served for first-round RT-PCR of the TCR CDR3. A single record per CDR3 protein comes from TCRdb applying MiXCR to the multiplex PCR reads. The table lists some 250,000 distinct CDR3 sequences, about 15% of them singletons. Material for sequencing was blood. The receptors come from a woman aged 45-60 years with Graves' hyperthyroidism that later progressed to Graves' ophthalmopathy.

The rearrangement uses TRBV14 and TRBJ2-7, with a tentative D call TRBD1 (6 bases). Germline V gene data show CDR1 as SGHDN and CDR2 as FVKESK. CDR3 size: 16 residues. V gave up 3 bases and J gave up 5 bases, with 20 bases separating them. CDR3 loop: CASSQGSRGALHEQYF. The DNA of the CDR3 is TGTGCCAGCAGCCAGGGGTCCAGGGGAGCGCTCCACGAGCAGTACTTC. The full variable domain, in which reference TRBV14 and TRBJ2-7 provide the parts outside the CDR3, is EAGVTQFPSHSVIEKGQTVTLRCDPISGHDNLYWYRRVMGKEIKFLLHFVKESKQDESGMPNNRFLAERTGGTYSTLKVQPAELEDSGVYFCASSQGSRGALHEQYFGPGTRLTVT.

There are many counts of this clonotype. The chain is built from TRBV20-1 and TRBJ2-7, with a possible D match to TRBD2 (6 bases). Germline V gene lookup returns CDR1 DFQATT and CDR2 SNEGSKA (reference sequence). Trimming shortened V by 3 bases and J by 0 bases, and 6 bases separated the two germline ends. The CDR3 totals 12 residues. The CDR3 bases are TGCAGTGCTAGCGGGAGCTCCTACGAGCAGTACTTC. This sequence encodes CSASGSSYEQYF.

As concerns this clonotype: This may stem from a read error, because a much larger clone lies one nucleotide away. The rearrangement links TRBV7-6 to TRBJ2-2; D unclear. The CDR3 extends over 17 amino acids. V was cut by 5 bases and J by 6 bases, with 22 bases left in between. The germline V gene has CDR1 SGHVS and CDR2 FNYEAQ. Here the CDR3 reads CASSLTPAEIAAGELFF. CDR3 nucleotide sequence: TGTGCCAGCAGCCTTACACCGGCAGAGATCGCAGCCGGGGAGCTGTTTTTT.

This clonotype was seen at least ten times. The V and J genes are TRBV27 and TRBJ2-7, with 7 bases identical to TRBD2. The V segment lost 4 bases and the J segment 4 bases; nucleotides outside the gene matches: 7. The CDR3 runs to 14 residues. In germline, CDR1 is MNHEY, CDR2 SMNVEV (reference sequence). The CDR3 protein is CASSWGGKEYEQYF. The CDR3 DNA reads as TGTGCCAGCAGTTGGGGGGGGAAAGAGTACGAGCAGTACTTC.

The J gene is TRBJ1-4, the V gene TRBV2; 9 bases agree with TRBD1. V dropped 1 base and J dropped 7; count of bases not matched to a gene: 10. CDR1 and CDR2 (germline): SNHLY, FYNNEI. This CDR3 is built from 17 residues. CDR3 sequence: CASSEGLAGTGSEKLFF. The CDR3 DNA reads TGTGCCAGCAGTGAAGGGCTCGCAGGGACAGGGAGTGAAAAACTGTTTTTT. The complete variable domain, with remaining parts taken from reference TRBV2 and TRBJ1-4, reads EPEVTQTPSHQVTQMGQEVILRCVPISNHLYFYWYRQILGQKVEFLVSFYNNEISEKSEIFDDQFSVERPDGSNFTLKIRSTKLEDSAMYFCASSEGLAGTGSEKLFFGSGTQLSVL.

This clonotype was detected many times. This CDR3 reads CSARERDQGREYF. In DNA form, the CDR3 reads TGCAGTGCTAGAGAACGCGATCAGGGGAGGGAGTACTTC. The J gene is TRBJ2-5, the V gene TRBV20-1; weak D call: TRBD2 (7 bases). The V end was cut by 0 bases, the J end by 12 bases, with 17 bases between. The V gene's germline CDR1 is DFQATT and CDR2 SNEGSKA (reference sequence). CDR3 length: 13 residues.

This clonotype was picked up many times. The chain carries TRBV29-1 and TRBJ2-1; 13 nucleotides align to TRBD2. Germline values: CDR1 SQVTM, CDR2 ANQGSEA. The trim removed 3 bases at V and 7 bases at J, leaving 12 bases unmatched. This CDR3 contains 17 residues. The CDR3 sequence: CSVERRTSGSSRNEQFF. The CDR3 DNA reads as TGCAGCGTTGAGAGGAGGACTAGCGGGAGTTCGAGGAATGAGCAGTTCTTC.

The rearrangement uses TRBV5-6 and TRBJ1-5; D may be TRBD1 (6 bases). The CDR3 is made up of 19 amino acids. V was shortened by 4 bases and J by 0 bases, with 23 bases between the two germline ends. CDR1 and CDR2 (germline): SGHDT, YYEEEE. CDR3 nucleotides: TGTGCCAGCAGCCCGGACCTACGCAGGGGTCGGCTTAGCAATCAGCCCCAGCATTTT. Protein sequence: CASSPDLRRGRLSNQPQHF.

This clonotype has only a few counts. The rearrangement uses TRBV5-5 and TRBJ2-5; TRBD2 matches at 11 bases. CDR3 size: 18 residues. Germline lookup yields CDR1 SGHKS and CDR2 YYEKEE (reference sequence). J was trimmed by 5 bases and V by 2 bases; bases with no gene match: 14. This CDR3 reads CASSFGGVLAGAGETQYF. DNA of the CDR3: TGTGCCAGCAGCTTTGGGGGGGTACTAGCGGGAGCTGGGGAGACCCAGTACTTC.

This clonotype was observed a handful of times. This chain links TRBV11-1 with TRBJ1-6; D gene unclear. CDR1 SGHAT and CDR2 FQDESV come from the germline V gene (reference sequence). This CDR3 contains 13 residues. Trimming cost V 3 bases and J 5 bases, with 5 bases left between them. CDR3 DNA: TGTGCCAGCAGCTTTTTTGATAATTCACCCCTCCACTTT. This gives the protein CASSFFDNSPLHF.

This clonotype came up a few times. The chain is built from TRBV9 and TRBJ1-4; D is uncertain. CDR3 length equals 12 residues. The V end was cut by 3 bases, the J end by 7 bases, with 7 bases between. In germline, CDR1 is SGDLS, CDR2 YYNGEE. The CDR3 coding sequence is TGTGCCAGCAGCGAGGACGGTGAAAAACTGTTTTTT. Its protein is CASSEDGEKLFF.

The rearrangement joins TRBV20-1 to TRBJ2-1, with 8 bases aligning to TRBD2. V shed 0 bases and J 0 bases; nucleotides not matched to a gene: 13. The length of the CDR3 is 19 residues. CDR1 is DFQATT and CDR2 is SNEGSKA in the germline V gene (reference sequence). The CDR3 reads CSARDRLGRGRSSYNEQFF. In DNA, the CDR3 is TGCAGTGCTAGAGATAGATTGGGGCGCGGGAGGAGCTCCTACAATGAGCAGTTCTTC.

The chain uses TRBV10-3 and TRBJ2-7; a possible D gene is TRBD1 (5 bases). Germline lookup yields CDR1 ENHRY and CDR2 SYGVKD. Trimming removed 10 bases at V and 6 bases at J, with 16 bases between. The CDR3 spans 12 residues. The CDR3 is CATETDSFEQYF. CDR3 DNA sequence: TGTGCCACCGAGACAGATTCTTTCGAGCAGTACTTC.

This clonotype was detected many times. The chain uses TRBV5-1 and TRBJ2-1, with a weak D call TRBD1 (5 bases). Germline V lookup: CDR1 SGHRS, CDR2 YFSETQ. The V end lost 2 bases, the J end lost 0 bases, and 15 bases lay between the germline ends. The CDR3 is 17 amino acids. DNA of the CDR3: TGCGCCAGCAGCTTTTTTGGTAGGGGCAGCTCCTACAATGAGCAGTTCTTC. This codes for CASSFFGRGSSYNEQFF.

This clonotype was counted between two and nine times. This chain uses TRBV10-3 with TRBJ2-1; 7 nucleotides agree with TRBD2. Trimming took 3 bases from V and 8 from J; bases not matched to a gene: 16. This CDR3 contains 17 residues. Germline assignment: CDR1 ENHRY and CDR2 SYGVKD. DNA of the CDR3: TGTGCCATCAGTGAAACCCTCGCTAGCGGATTTGAGGATGAGCAGTTCTTC. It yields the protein CAISETLASGFEDEQFF.

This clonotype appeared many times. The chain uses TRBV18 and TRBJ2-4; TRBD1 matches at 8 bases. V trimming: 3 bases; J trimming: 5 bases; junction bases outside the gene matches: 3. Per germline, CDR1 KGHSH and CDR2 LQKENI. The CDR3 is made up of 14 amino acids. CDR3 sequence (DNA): TGTGCCAGCTCACCGGGACAGGTGGAAAACATTCAGTACTTC. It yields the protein CASSPGQVENIQYF.

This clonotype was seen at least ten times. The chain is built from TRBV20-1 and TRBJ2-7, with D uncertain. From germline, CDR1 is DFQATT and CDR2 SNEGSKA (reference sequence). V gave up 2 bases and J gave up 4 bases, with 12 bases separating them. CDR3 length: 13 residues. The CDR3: CSARNFARYEQYF. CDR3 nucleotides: TGCAGTGCTAGAAATTTCGCACGGTACGAGCAGTACTTC.

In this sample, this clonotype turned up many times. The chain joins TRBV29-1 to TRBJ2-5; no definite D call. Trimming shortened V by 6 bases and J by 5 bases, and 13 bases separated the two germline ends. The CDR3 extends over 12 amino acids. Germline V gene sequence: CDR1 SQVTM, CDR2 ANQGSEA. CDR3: CSVSNSRETQYF. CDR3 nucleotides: TGCAGCGTGTCTAACTCCAGGGAGACCCAGTACTTC.

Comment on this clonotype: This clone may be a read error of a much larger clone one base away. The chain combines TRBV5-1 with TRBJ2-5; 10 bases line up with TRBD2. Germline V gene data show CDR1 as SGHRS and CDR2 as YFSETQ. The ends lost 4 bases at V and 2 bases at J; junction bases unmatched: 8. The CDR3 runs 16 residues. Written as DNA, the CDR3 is TGCGCCAGCAGCCCCACCGAAGCGGGGGGGCAAGAGACCCAGTACTTC. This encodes CASSPTEAGGQETQYF.

CDR3 region: CASSHRTSGSWDEQFF. The CDR3 DNA follows: TGTGCCAGCAGCCACCGGACTAGCGGGAGTTGGGATGAGCAGTTCTTC. The chain joins TRBV3-1 to TRBJ2-1; 13 bases are shared with TRBD2. Germline V gives CDR1 LGHDT, CDR2 YNNKEL (reference sequence). The CDR3 is 16 amino acids. Losses at the gene ends were 3 bases for V and 8 bases for J; bases not matched to a gene: 7.

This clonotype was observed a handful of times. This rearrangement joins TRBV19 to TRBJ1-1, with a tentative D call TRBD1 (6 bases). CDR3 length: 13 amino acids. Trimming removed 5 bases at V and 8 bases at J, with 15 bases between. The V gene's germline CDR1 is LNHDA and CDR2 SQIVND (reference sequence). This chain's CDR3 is CASSGWDKEEAFF. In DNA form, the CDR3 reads TGTGCCAGTAGTGGCTGGGACAAGGAAGAAGCTTTCTTT.

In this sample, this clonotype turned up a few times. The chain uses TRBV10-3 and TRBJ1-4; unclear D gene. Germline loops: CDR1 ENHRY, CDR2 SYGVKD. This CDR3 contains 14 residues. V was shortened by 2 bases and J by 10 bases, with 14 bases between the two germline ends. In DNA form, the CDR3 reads TGTGCCATCAGTGAGCTTTGGGAGGGTACAAAACTGTTTTTT. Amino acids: CAISELWEGTKLFF.

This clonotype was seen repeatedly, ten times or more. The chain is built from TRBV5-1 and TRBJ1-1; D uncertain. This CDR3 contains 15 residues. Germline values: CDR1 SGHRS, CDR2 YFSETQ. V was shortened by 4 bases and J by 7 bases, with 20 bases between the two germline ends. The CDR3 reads CASSGVVGPSIEAFF. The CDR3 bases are TGCGCCAGCAGCGGAGTGGTGGGCCCATCAATTGAAGCTTTCTTT.

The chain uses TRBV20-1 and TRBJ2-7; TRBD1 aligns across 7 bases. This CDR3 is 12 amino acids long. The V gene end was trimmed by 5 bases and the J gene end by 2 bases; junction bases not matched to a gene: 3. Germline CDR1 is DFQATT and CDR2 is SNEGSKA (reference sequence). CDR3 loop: CSAGDSAYEQYF. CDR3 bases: TGCAGTGCTGGGGACAGCGCCTACGAGCAGTACTTC.

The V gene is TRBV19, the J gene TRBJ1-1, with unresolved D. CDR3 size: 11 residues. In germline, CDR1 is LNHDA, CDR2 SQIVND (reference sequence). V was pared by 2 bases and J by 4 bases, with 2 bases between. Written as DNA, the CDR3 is TGTGCCAGTAGTATATTCACTGAAGCTTTCTTT. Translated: CASSIFTEAFF.

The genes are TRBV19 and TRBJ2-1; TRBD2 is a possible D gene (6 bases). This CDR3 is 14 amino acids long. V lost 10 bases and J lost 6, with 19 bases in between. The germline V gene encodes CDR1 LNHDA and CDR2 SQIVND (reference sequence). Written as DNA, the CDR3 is TGTGCCACTTCCTCCGACGGGGGATTCAATGAGCAGTTCTTC. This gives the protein CATSSDGGFNEQFF.

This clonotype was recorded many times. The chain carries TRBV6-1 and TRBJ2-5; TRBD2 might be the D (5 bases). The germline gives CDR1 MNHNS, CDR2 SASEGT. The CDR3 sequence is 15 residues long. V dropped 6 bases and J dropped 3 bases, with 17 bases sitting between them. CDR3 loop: CASRGDGQPKETQYF. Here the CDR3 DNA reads TGTGCCAGCAGGGGAGACGGGCAGCCAAAAGAGACCCAGTACTTC.

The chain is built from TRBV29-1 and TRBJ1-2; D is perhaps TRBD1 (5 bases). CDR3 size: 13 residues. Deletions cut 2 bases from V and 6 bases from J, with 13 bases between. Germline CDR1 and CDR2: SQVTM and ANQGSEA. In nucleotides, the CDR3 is TGCAGCGTTGAATCGACAGCCTCTCATGGCTACACCTTC. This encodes CSVESTASHGYTF.

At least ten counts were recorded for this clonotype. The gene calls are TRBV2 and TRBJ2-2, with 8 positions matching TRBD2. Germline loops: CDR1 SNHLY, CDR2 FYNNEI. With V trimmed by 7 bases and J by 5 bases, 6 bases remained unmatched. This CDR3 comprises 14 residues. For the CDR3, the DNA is TGTGCCAGCAACCAGCGGGAGATGACCGGGGAGCTGTTTTTT. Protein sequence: CASNQREMTGELFF.

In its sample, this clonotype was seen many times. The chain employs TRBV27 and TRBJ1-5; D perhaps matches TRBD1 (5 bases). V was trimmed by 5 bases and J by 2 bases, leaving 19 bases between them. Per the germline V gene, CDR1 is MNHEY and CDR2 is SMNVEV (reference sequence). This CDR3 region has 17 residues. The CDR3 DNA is TGTGCCAGCAGTCCCAACTGGGGGAAGAGGGGCAATCAGCCCCAGCATTTT. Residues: CASSPNWGKRGNQPQHF.